Below are 26 T cell receptor beta chains sequenced from a single sample in a study of blood T cell repertoires in COVID-19. Data came from immunoSEQ multiplex PCR; TCRdb stores just in-frame clones and leaves some out. The table records 40,000 to 65,000 clones, almost 85% of them present only once. Sequencing was done on a sample of peripheral blood. All receptors derive from a human donor in a cohort sampled during active COVID-19.

V and J are TRBV19 and TRBJ1-3, with D perhaps matching TRBD1 (6 bases). Germline V gene lookup returns CDR1 LNHDA and CDR2 SQIVND (reference sequence). V was shortened by 7 bases and J by 0 bases, with 19 bases between the two germline ends. This CDR3 is built from 17 residues. The CDR3 bases are TGTGCCAGTACCCCCCGGGCGGGGGACAACTCTGGAAACACCATATATTTT. Translating it yields CASTPRAGDNSGNTIYF.

The table lists this clone with a few counts. The V call is TRBV10-2, the J call TRBJ2-1, with a tentative D call TRBD1 (5 bases). V lost 11 bases and J lost 3, with 17 bases in between. Germline V gives CDR1 WSHSY, CDR2 SAAADI. The CDR3 is 14 residues long. The CDR3 spells CASVIGAGYNEQFF. The CDR3 region has the DNA TGCGCCTCCGTCATAGGGGCCGGCTACAATGAGCAGTTCTTC.

This clone showed up just once. This chain uses TRBV19 with TRBJ2-3; 9 positions agree with TRBD1. Germline V lookup: CDR1 LNHDA, CDR2 SQIVND (reference sequence). V lost 4 bases and J lost 0; bases outside the gene matches: 2. The CDR3 has 15 residues. The CDR3 coding sequence is TGTGCCAGTAGTAAACAGGGGGCGAGCACAGATACGCAGTATTTT. This gives the protein CASSKQGASTDTQYF.

At least ten counts were recorded for this clone. J is TRBJ2-1 and V is TRBV6-5; 11 bases agree with TRBD2. Germline assignment: CDR1 MNHEY and CDR2 SVGAGI. V trimming: 5 bases; J trimming: 7 bases; junction bases outside the gene matches: 7. CDR3 length equals 15 residues. As DNA, the CDR3 is TGTGCCAGCAGTCGGTCTAGCGGGGGGAAGAATGAGCAGTTCTTC. Its protein is CASSRSSGGKNEQFF.

The rearrangement uses TRBV3-1 (or the pseudogene TRBV3-2) and TRBJ1-4, with TRBD1 identical over 7 bases. Per the germline V gene, CDR1 is LGHDT and CDR2 is YNNKEL (reference sequence). This CDR3 spans 14 amino acids. V dropped 3 bases and J dropped 7; count of bases not matched to a gene: 5. CDR3 protein: CASSQRGQIEKLFF. CDR3 nucleotide sequence: TGTGCCAGCAGCCAGAGGGGGCAGATTGAAAAACTGTTTTTT.

The genes are TRBV6-1 and TRBJ2-5; tentative D call: TRBD1 (5 bases). Looked up from germline, CDR1 is MNHNS and CDR2 is SASEGT. V lost 3 bases, J lost 5 bases, and 16 bases lay in between. CDR3 length: 15 amino acids. This CDR3 is CASSEGPLVRETQYF. As DNA, the CDR3 is TGTGCCAGCAGTGAGGGGCCCCTGGTGAGGGAGACCCAGTACTTC.

The chain has TRBV13 and TRBJ1-6; no firm D call. From germline, CDR1 is PRHDT and CDR2 FYEKMQ (reference sequence). Deletions cut 6 bases from V and 9 bases from J, with 15 bases between. The CDR3 totals 14 residues. This chain's CDR3 is CASSLGVSVSPLHF. The CDR3 region has the DNA TGTGCCAGCAGTCTCGGGGTGTCTGTTTCACCCCTCCACTTT. The full variable domain, rest sourced from reference TRBV13 and TRBJ1-6, is AAGVIQSPRHLIKEKRETATLKCYPIPRHDTVYWYQQGPGQDPQFLISFYEKMQSDKGSIPDRFSAQQFSDYHSELNMSSLELGDSALYFCASSLGVSVSPLHFGNGTRLTVT.

The V gene is TRBV6-5, the J gene TRBJ1-1, with no clear D. This CDR3 region has 11 residues. Between the trimmed V and J ends, which lost 7 bases and 10 bases, there was a span of 13 bases. Per the germline V gene, CDR1 is MNHEY and CDR2 is SVGAGI. As DNA, the CDR3 is TGTGCCAGCACCGCGGGCGCCCTAGCTTTCTTT. Protein sequence: CASTAGALAFF.

The rearrangement joins TRBV18 to TRBJ2-7; no firm D call. CDR1 and CDR2 (germline): KGHSH, LQKENI. Trimming took 0 bases from V and 7 from J, leaving 13 bases between them. The length of the CDR3 is 14 residues. CDR3 nucleotide sequence: TGTGCCAGCTCACCACCGGGCCAGGCCACTGAGCAGTACTTC. As protein: CASSPPGQATEQYF.

The chain uses TRBV7-8 and TRBJ2-1; 9 nucleotides align to TRBD2. CDR1 is SGHVS and CDR2 is FQNEAQ in the germline V gene. V lost 2 bases and J lost 4; bases outside the gene matches: 0. This CDR3 spans 14 amino acids. CDR3 in amino acids: CASSLSGRYNEQFF. The CDR3 DNA follows: TGTGCCAGCAGCTTAAGCGGGAGGTACAATGAGCAGTTCTTC.

CDR3 bases: TGTGCCAGCTTAGCGGGGCATAGCTCCTACGAGCAGTACTTC. This encodes CASLAGHSSYEQYF. The chain employs TRBV7-2 and TRBJ2-7; TRBD2 matches at 8 bases. CDR1 SGHTA and CDR2 FQGNSA come from the germline V gene. This CDR3 contains 14 residues. Trimming took 8 bases from V and 0 from J; bases not matched to a gene: 6.

The chain couples TRBV5-4 to TRBJ1-2; no clear D. Germline V CDR1 and CDR2: SGHNT, YYREEE (reference sequence). Trimming took off 4 bases at V and 5 bases at J, with 18 bases between the two ends. The CDR3 is 15 amino acids. In DNA, the CDR3 is TGTGCCAGCAGCCTGAACGTTGAGAGGATGTATGGCTACACCTTC. It codes for CASSLNVERMYGYTF.

This clone has only one observation. The chain carries TRBV6-5 and TRBJ1-2; 9 nucleotides align to TRBD1. CDR1 is MNHEY, CDR2 SVGAGI, per germline. The CDR3 has 15 amino acids. V was pared by 5 bases and J by 3 bases, with 7 bases of the junction left unmatched. The CDR3 reads CASSNTGGLDYGYTF. Written as DNA, the CDR3 is TGTGCCAGCAGTAATACAGGGGGCCTGGACTATGGCTACACCTTC.

The gene calls are TRBV7-6 and TRBJ2-1, with 10 bases that match TRBD1. CDR1 is SGHVS and CDR2 is FNYEAQ in the germline V gene. CDR3 size: 17 residues. The V gene end was trimmed by 3 bases and the J gene end by 6 bases; junction bases not matched to a gene: 11. DNA of the CDR3: TGTGCCAGCAGCTTTTCCGTTGAGGGACAGGGGTCCAATGAGCAGTTCTTC. Residues: CASSFSVEGQGSNEQFF.

The chain is built from TRBV19 and TRBJ2-3; TRBD2 might be the D (5 bases). Trimming took off 9 bases at V and 0 bases at J, with 10 bases between the two ends. Per germline, CDR1 LNHDA and CDR2 SQIVND (reference sequence). The CDR3 extends over 13 amino acids. CDR3 residues: CASGVTSTDTQYF. The CDR3 nucleotides are TGTGCCAGCGGGGTAACTAGCACAGATACGCAGTATTTT.

This clone was observed a single time. The chain has TRBV4-1 and TRBJ1-4; D is perhaps TRBD1 (5 bases). The germline CDR1 and CDR2 sequences are MGHRA and YSYEKL. This CDR3 has 15 residues. V was trimmed by 4 bases and J by 1 base, leaving 10 bases between them. In nucleotides, the CDR3 is TGCGCCAGCAGCCTCCCGGGGGAAACTAATGAAAAACTGTTTTTT. This codes for CASSLPGETNEKLFF.

The genes are TRBV11-3 and TRBJ2-2, with TRBD2 matching 10 bases. Germline assignment: CDR1 SGHNT and CDR2 YENEEA. The CDR3 has 17 residues. After removal of 2 bases from V and 4 bases from J, the junction contained 7 bases not matched to a gene. The CDR3 spells CASSLSQREGLTGELFF. The CDR3 nucleotides are TGTGCCAGCAGCTTAAGCCAGCGGGAGGGCCTCACCGGGGAGCTGTTTTTT.

The rearrangement uses TRBV27 and TRBJ2-3, with TRBD1 as a possible D gene (5 bases). This CDR3 spans 12 amino acids. With 6 bases removed from V and 12 bases from J, the gap between germline ends came to 16 bases. CDR1 and CDR2 (germline): MNHEY, SMNVEV (reference sequence). The CDR3, as DNA: TGTGCCAGCAGAGAAGGACAAGGAACACAGTATTTT. Translation: CASREGQGTQYF.

The chain employs TRBV14 and TRBJ1-1; TRBD1 is a possible D gene (5 bases). The CDR3 extends over 15 amino acids. V dropped 4 bases and J dropped 2 bases, with 14 bases sitting between them. CDR1 is SGHDN, CDR2 FVKESK, per germline. For the CDR3, the DNA is TGTGCCAGCAGCCGGCCCGCAGGACATAACACTGAAGCTTTCTTT. It is translated as CASSRPAGHNTEAFF.

The chain employs TRBV11-3 and TRBJ2-1; 12 positions match TRBD2. CDR3 length: 18 amino acids. V trimming: 1 base; J trimming: 6 bases; junction bases outside the gene matches: 10. In germline, CDR1 is SGHNT, CDR2 YENEEA. The DNA of the CDR3 is TGTGCCAGCAGCTTAGGATTTCTAGCGGGAGGGCCGGGCAATGAGCAGTTCTTC. Protein product: CASSLGFLAGGPGNEQFF.

The gene calls are TRBV28 and TRBJ1-4; D is possibly TRBD1 (5 bases). V dropped 5 bases and J dropped 2 bases, with 15 bases sitting between them. The CDR3 sequence is 16 residues long. Germline-derived CDR1 and CDR2 are MDHEN and SYDVKM. The CDR3, as DNA: TGTGCCAGCAGTCCAACCTCGGGGGGGACTAATGAAAAACTGTTTTTT. Translation gives CASSPTSGGTNEKLFF.

As for this clone: Other DNA sequences in this specimen translate into the identical CDR3. This chain joins TRBV12-3 or TRBV12-4 and TRBJ2-7, with 7 bases fitting TRBD1. With V trimmed by 3 bases and J by 7 bases, 0 bases remained unmatched. The CDR3 runs to 11 residues. Here the CDR3 DNA reads TGTGCCAGCAGTTTCAGGGGGGAGCAGTACTTC. Translation: CASSFRGEQYF.

The V gene is TRBV9, the J gene TRBJ2-3; 7 nucleotides align to TRBD2. With V trimmed by 0 bases and J by 6 bases, 4 bases remained unmatched. The CDR3 totals 14 residues. Germline loops: CDR1 SGDLS, CDR2 YYNGEE. CDR3 nucleotides: TGTGCCAGCAGCGTAGGAGGACTAGGTGATACGCAGTATTTT. Encoded protein: CASSVGGLGDTQYF. The variable domain in full, with the rest retrieved from reference TRBV9 and TRBJ2-3, is DSGVTQTPKHLITATGQRVTLRCSPRSGDLSVYWYQQSLDQGLQFLIQYYNGEERAKGNILERFSAQQFPDLHSELNLSSLELGDSALYFCASSVGGLGDTQYFGPGTRLTVL.

V and J are TRBV7-7 and TRBJ2-7, with D possibly matching TRBD1 (6 bases). With 5 bases removed from V and 4 bases from J, the gap between germline ends came to 12 bases. The CDR3 covers 13 residues. Germline V gene sequence: CDR1 SSHAT, CDR2 FNYEAQ (reference sequence). The CDR3, as DNA: TGTGCCAGCAGCACCTCACAGGGTTACGAGCAGTACTTC. Protein: CASSTSQGYEQYF. The entire variable domain, with the rest obtained from reference TRBV7-7 and TRBJ2-7, is as follows: GAGVSQSPRYKVTKRGQDVTLRCDPISSHATLYWYQQALGQGPEFLTYFNYEAQPDKSGLPSDRFSAERPEGSISTLTIQRTEQRDSAMYRCASSTSQGYEQYFGPGTRLTVT.

This chain connects TRBV7-6 to TRBJ2-7, with D possibly being TRBD2 (6 bases). The CDR3 loop spans 14 amino acids. Trimming removed 5 bases from V and 2 bases from J, with 13 bases in between. Germline CDR1 and CDR2: SGHVS and FNYEAQ. DNA for the CDR3: TGTGCCAGCAGCAAGGCGGGGCCGACCTACGAGCAGTACTTC. Translating gives CASSKAGPTYEQYF.

This chain joins TRBV15 and TRBJ1-2; maybe TRBD1 (5 bases). Germline-derived CDR1 and CDR2 are LNHNV and YYDKDF (reference sequence). The CDR3 loop spans 18 amino acids. Trimming took 0 bases from V and 4 from J, leaving 21 bases between them. CDR3 sequence (DNA): TGTGCCACCAGCAGAGATACCACAAAAGCAGGGCAAGGCTATGGCTACACCTTC. This codes for CATSRDTTKAGQGYGYTF.